Below are 27 T cell receptor beta chains sequenced from a single sample in a study of beta chain features in type 1 diabetes. Every bit of the isolated RNA underwent reverse transcription, so sequencing read expressed TCRB transcripts. Measured with immunoSEQ multiplex PCR; TCRdb has only the in-frame clones, and not every one. The profile covers around 240,000 clones, with roughly 70% appearing a single time and roughly 0.048% taken by the ten largest. Sequencing was carried out using naive CD4+ T cells from blood. The receptor source for this set is a man younger than 40 in good health.

The genes are TRBV4-1 and TRBJ2-3, with a weak D call TRBD2 (6 bases). Germline V gene lookup returns CDR1 MGHRA and CDR2 YSYEKL. CDR3 length: 17 amino acids. Deletions cut 0 bases from V and 1 base from J, with 14 bases between. CDR3 region: CASSQDSPTGGTDTQYF. The DNA for the CDR3 is TGCGCCAGCAGCCAAGATTCTCCTACGGGAGGCACAGATACGCAGTATTTT.

This chain links TRBV30 with TRBJ1-2; 12 bases map to TRBD1. The V segment lost 2 bases and the J segment 8 bases; nucleotides outside the gene matches: 9. The CDR3 has 15 residues. Germline values: CDR1 GTSNPN, CDR2 SVGIG (reference sequence). CDR3 sequence (DNA): TGTGCCTGGAGTCGGGACAGGGGGCTGGGAAAGGGCTACACCTTC. It translates to CAWSRDRGLGKGYTF.

The chain has TRBV29-1 and TRBJ1-2; 11 bases are a match to TRBD1. CDR1 and CDR2 (germline): SQVTM, ANQGSEA. V lost 6 bases, J lost 4 bases, and 16 bases stayed unmatched. This CDR3 region has 17 residues. The CDR3 loop reads CSVRFRDRGYWGYGYTF. DNA for the CDR3: TGCAGCGTCCGGTTCCGGGACAGGGGGTATTGGGGCTATGGCTACACCTTC.

This clone was detected only a few times. At the DNA level, this CDR3 is encoded by other sequences in the same sample as well. This chain links TRBV10-3 with TRBJ2-7; tentatively, D is TRBD2 (6 bases). The CDR3 totals 13 residues. Germline assignment: CDR1 ENHRY and CDR2 SYGVKD. V was clipped by 0 bases and J by 3 bases, with 6 bases between them. DNA of the CDR3: TGTGCCATCAGTGAGTCGACTAGCTACGAGCAGTACTTC. This codes for CAISESTSYEQYF.

The chain carries TRBV13 and TRBJ1-2; no definite D call. The V gene lost 5 bases and the J gene lost 5 bases, with 15 bases spanning the gap. The germline gives CDR1 PRHDT, CDR2 FYEKMQ (reference sequence). CDR3 size: 14 residues. The CDR3 region has the DNA TGTGCCAGCAGCCCCGACACTCACTCTTATGGCTACACCTTC. Its protein product is CASSPDTHSYGYTF.

This clone was observed a single time. The chain couples TRBV29-1 to TRBJ2-7; 9 nucleotides line up with TRBD1. The CDR3 spans 14 residues. CDR1 is SQVTM and CDR2 is ANQGSEA in the germline V gene. CDR3 coding DNA: TGCAGTGGCACCCGGGGACAGGGCTCCTACGAGCAGTACTTC. Its translation: CSGTRGQGSYEQYF.

The V gene is TRBV5-4, the J gene TRBJ1-6, with 12 bases fitting TRBD1. CDR1 and CDR2 (germline): SGHNT, YYREEE (reference sequence). There are 15 residues in the CDR3. Trimming cost V 5 bases and J 8 bases; bases outside gene matches: 5. CDR3 DNA sequence: TGTGCCAGCAGACTCGGGACAGGGGGCGATTCACCCCTCCACTTT. It codes for CASRLGTGGDSPLHF. Together with reference TRBV5-4 and TRBJ1-6, the CDR3 gives the full variable domain: ETGVTQSPTHLIKTRGQQVTLRCSSQSGHNTVSWYQQALGQGPQFIFQYYREEENGRGNFPPRFSGLQFPNYSSELNVNALELDDSALYLCASRLGTGGDSPLHFGNGTRLTVT.

The chain couples TRBV11-2 to TRBJ2-1; D possibly corresponds to TRBD1 (6 bases). The CDR3 extends over 13 amino acids. Germline-derived CDR1 and CDR2 are SGHAT and FQNNGV. With 4 bases removed from V and 11 bases from J, the gap between germline ends came to 15 bases. The CDR3 DNA sequence: TGTGCCAGCAGCTCCTACGGAACAGGGAAGCAGTTCTTC. This translates into CASSSYGTGKQFF.

This clone has just a few counts. J is TRBJ2-5 and V is TRBV18, with D perhaps TRBD1 or TRBD2 (5 bases each). The CDR3 totals 13 residues. CDR1 is KGHSH and CDR2 is LQKENI in the germline V gene. V was trimmed by 6 bases and J by 2 bases, leaving 10 bases between them. DNA for the CDR3: TGTGCCAGCTCCCCGGGACGGCAAGAGACCCAGTACTTC. It encodes CASSPGRQETQYF.

This clone was detected a few times. V gene TRBV30 combines with J gene TRBJ1-2; maybe TRBD1 (5 bases). Per the germline V gene, CDR1 is GTSNPN and CDR2 is SVGIG (reference sequence). The V and J ends lost 4 bases and 2 bases respectively, with 14 bases between them. The CDR3 is 14 residues long. CDR3 region: CAWTLIRVNYGYTF. In DNA, the CDR3 is TGTGCCTGGACCCTCATCAGGGTGAACTATGGCTACACCTTC.

The chain couples TRBV6-5 to TRBJ1-2; 10 nucleotides agree with TRBD1. Trimming removed 5 bases from V and 5 bases from J; junction bases left unmatched: 2. The CDR3 runs 13 residues. The germline V gene has CDR1 MNHEY and CDR2 SVGAGI. Here the CDR3 DNA reads TGTGCCAGCAGTACGGGACAGGGGTATGGCTACACCTTC. Translating it yields CASSTGQGYGYTF.

The J gene is TRBJ2-1, the V gene TRBV9, with 8 bases matching TRBD1. CDR3 length: 17 amino acids. V shed 5 bases, J shed 2 bases, and the junction held 12 bases outside the gene matches. CDR1 is SGDLS and CDR2 is YYNGEE in the germline V gene. CDR3 sequence (DNA): TGTGCCAGCAGGACCCCGGACAGGGCCTGCCCCTACAATGAGCAGTTCTTC. Its protein product is CASRTPDRACPYNEQFF.

The J gene is TRBJ2-3, the V gene TRBV30; unclear D gene. Between the trimmed V and J ends, which lost 0 bases and 1 base, there was a span of 8 bases. The CDR3 length is 14 residues. Germline V CDR1 and CDR2: GTSNPN, SVGIG (reference sequence). The CDR3 DNA is TGTGCCTGGAGTGTACTCGTCGGCACAGATACGCAGTATTTT. The encoded protein is CAWSVLVGTDTQYF.

V and J are TRBV30 and TRBJ1-3; D not resolved. The V gene lost 1 base and the J gene lost 4 bases, with 5 bases spanning the gap. The CDR3 is made up of 12 amino acids. The germline gives CDR1 GTSNPN, CDR2 SVGIG (reference sequence). CDR3 DNA sequence: TGTGCCTGGAGTGATACAGGAAACACCATATATTTT. Its translation: CAWSDTGNTIYF.

A few counts support this clone. The rearrangement uses TRBV10-3 and TRBJ2-1; no firm D call. Trimming shortened V by 6 bases and J by 11 bases, and 11 bases separated the two germline ends. CDR3 length: 11 residues. Germline CDR1 ENHRY, CDR2 SYGVKD. CDR3 amino acids: CAISAGPQQFF. The CDR3, as DNA: TGTGCCATCAGCGCCGGGCCTCAGCAGTTCTTC.

This clone was counted a few times. The V and J genes are TRBV11-3 and TRBJ2-7, with TRBD2 identical over 8 bases. The germline gives CDR1 SGHNT, CDR2 YENEEA. After removal of 2 bases from V and 3 bases from J, the junction contained 6 bases not matched to a gene. CDR3 length equals 15 residues. CDR3: CASSLRSGGDYEQYF. The DNA of the CDR3 is TGTGCCAGCAGCTTACGGTCGGGAGGGGACTACGAGCAGTACTTC.

In its sample, this clone was seen a few times. This chain links TRBV29-1 with TRBJ2-1; 9 bases match TRBD2. Germline values: CDR1 SQVTM, CDR2 ANQGSEA. V shed 5 bases and J 7 bases; nucleotides not matched to a gene: 9. There are 14 residues in the CDR3. The CDR3 reads CSVRLLAGWNEQFF. CDR3 nucleotides: TGCAGCGTTCGTTTGCTAGCGGGATGGAATGAGCAGTTCTTC.

CDR3 region: CAWSNRGGKTGELFF. The CDR3 region has the DNA TGTGCCTGGTCCAACAGGGGCGGGAAAACCGGGGAGCTGTTTTTT. V and J are TRBV30 and TRBJ2-2, with D possibly being TRBD1 (7 bases). From germline, CDR1 is GTSNPN and CDR2 SVGIG (reference sequence). This CDR3 is built from 15 residues. V dropped 5 bases and J dropped 5 bases, with 18 bases sitting between them.

The CDR3 nucleotides read TGTGCCACCGTACTAGCGGGAGGGCCTTCGGGAAATGAGCAGTTCTTC. This gives the protein CATVLAGGPSGNEQFF. V is TRBV28 and J is TRBJ2-1; the match to TRBD2 covers 13 bases. Losses at the gene ends were 10 bases for V and 7 bases for J; bases not matched to a gene: 13. Germline loops: CDR1 MDHEN, CDR2 SYDVKM. The CDR3 has 16 amino acids.

In its sample, this clone was seen a few times. V and J are TRBV7-9 and TRBJ2-5; D is possibly TRBD1 or TRBD2 (5 bases each). The CDR3 contains 14 residues. The germline gives CDR1 SEHNR, CDR2 FQNEAQ (reference sequence). The ends were cut back, 3 bases at V and 5 bases at J, with 13 bases in the middle. The CDR3 here is CASSFLAGTETQYF. Written as DNA, the CDR3 is TGTGCCAGCAGCTTTTTGGCAGGGACGGAGACCCAGTACTTC.

V gene TRBV19 combines with J gene TRBJ2-2; D call uncertain. CDR3 length: 11 amino acids. The germline V gene has CDR1 LNHDA and CDR2 SQIVND (reference sequence). V was shortened by 6 bases and J by 4 bases, with 3 bases between the two germline ends. The CDR3 sequence: CASRSTGELFF. CDR3 DNA sequence: TGTGCCAGTAGGAGCACCGGGGAGCTGTTTTTT.

The rearrangement uses TRBV30 and TRBJ2-7, with TRBD2 matching 10 bases. The CDR3 sequence is 15 residues long. The V gene's germline CDR1 is GTSNPN and CDR2 SVGIG (reference sequence). The J segment lost 4 bases and the V segment lost 4 bases, leaving 10 bases of the junction unmatched. The chain's CDR3 is CAWILPSSGGYEQYF. CDR3 DNA sequence: TGTGCCTGGATCCTCCCTTCTAGCGGGGGTTACGAGCAGTACTTC.

This chain connects TRBV6-1 to TRBJ2-2; D is unclear. This CDR3 is 12 amino acids long. CDR1 and CDR2 (germline): MNHNS, SASEGT. V was pared by 7 bases and J by 7 bases, with 10 bases between. CDR3 nucleotides: TGTGCCAGCAAGGGTCCCAGCGGGGAGCTGTTTTTT. Translation: CASKGPSGELFF.

The V and J genes are TRBV6-5 and TRBJ1-5; 7 bases align to TRBD1. In germline, CDR1 is MNHEY, CDR2 SVGAGI. The CDR3 loop spans 15 amino acids. V was clipped by 0 bases and J by 3 bases; unmatched bases: 2. This CDR3 reads CASSYSGQLNQPQHF. The CDR3 bases are TGTGCCAGCAGTTACTCGGGACAGCTCAATCAGCCCCAGCATTTT.

This clone was counted only a few times. Other nucleotide sequences in the sample specify the same CDR3. This chain links TRBV2 with TRBJ2-7; D is ambiguous. The CDR3 is made up of 10 amino acids. The V gene's germline CDR1 is SNHLY and CDR2 FYNNEI. V dropped 4 bases and J dropped 3 bases, with 1 base sitting between them. This chain's CDR3 is CASSVYEQYF. The CDR3 region has the DNA TGTGCCAGCAGTGTCTACGAGCAGTACTTC.

This clone was seen a handful of times. The CDR3 reads CSGGTSGREETQYF. CDR3 bases: TGCAGCGGGGGGACTAGCGGGAGAGAAGAGACCCAGTACTTC. The chain employs TRBV29-1 and TRBJ2-5; 14 bases are shared with TRBD2. V lost 7 bases to trimming and J lost 3 bases; unmatched junction nucleotides: 4. The germline CDR1 and CDR2 sequences are SQVTM and ANQGSEA. The CDR3 extends over 14 amino acids.

This rearrangement joins TRBV7-8 to TRBJ2-5; D uncertain. The CDR3 covers 12 residues. V lost 1 base and J 7 bases, leaving 7 bases between the germline ends. Looked up from germline, CDR1 is SGHVS and CDR2 is FQNEAQ. CDR3 residues: CASSLVGVTQYF. For the CDR3, the DNA is TGTGCCAGCAGCTTAGTTGGTGTGACCCAGTACTTC.